The subject of this entry is one T cell receptor beta chain. The final CDR3 position lacks the conserved phenylalanine or tryptophan, pointing to a likely read error. A modified ARM-PCR protocol with three rounds of nested PCR amplified TCRbeta. TCRdb re-called the multiplex PCR reads with MiXCR, one entry per CDR3 protein. Here the sample spans around 80,000 distinct CDR3 sequences, roughly 80% being singletons. This entry is derived from a study of tumor and adjacent non-tumor tissue in lung cancer. Study summary: The patients, approximately 9 men and a few women, were about 30 to 85 with stage I to III disease.

The template was RNA from unsorted bulk tissue. Distant lung tissue was collected more than 3 cm away from the tumor edge. Germline V gene data show CDR1 as SQVTM and CDR2 as ANQGSEA. The CDR3 contains 15 residues. The chain uses TRBV29-1 and TRBJ2-3; D perhaps matches TRBD2 (6 bases). This receptor was identified in a man in his fifties or sixties with non-small cell lung cancer. Input material: distant non-tumor lung tissue. The CDR3 reads CSAIREPTSTYTQYI. CDR3 coding DNA: TGCAGTGCGATTCGGGAGCCAACTAGCACATATACGCAGTATATT.